This TCR beta chain was sequenced during a study of blood T cell repertoires in COVID-19. Sequencing used immunoSEQ multiplex PCR; TCRdb keeps in-frame clones, though not all of them. Of 150,000 to 200,000 clones listed, roughly 89% are singletons. Looked up from germline, CDR1 is MGHDK and CDR2 is SYGVNS. The V segment lost 2 bases and the J segment 4 bases; nucleotides outside the gene matches: 6. This CDR3 is 15 amino acids long. J is TRBJ2-7 and V is TRBV25-1; 9 bases line up with TRBD1. The specimen was peripheral blood. This TCR derives from a woman in her 70s with COVID-19, enrolled during active disease. The DNA of the CDR3 is TGTGCCAGCAGTGAAGGTACAGGGGGCGGGTACGAGCAGTACTTC. Its protein product is CASSEGTGGGYEQYF.